This record concerns one T cell receptor beta chain sequence. Antigen specificity is unknown. Per germline, CDR1 LNHDA and CDR2 SQIVND (reference sequence). The CDR3 is 12 residues long. Deletions cut 4 bases from V and 6 bases from J, with 7 bases between. PCR was run on genomic DNA. A primer set of 30 forward and 13 reverse primers amplified the CDR3. TCRdb independently ran MiXCR on the multiplex PCR reads; one entry per CDR3 protein. Among about 290,000 distinct CDR3 sequences listed, around 47% were seen once. The record originates from a study of type 1 and type 2 diabetes patients. Study in general: CD4+ or CD8+ T cells were positively selected from PBMCs with microbeads. Sequencing for the whole study yielded 18,976,912 paired-end reads. Findings of the study overall: A median of one highly-expanded CD4+ clone, covering approximately 4% of reads, occurred in type 2 diabetes.

This sequence joins TRBV19 and TRBJ1-5; D remains unclear. The sequenced sample consisted of peripheral blood mononuclear cells (PBMCs). This sequence was found in a man younger than 35 with type 2 diabetes. The CDR3, as DNA: TGTGCCAGTAGTACTGGATCTCAGCCCCAGCATTTT. This gives the protein CASSTGSQPQHF.